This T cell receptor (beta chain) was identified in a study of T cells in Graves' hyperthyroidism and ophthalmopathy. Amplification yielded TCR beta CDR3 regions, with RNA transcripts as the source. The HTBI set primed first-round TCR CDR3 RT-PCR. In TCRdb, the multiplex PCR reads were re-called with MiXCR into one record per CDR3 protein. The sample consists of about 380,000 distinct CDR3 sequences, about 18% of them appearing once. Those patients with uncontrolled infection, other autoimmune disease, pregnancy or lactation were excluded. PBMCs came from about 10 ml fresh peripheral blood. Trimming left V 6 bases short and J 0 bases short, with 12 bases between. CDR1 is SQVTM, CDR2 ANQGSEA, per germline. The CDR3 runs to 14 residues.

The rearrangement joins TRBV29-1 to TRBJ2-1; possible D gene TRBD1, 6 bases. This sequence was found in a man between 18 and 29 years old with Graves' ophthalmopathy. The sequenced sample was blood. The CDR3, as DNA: TGCAGCGTCACCGGACAGAACTCCTACAATGAGCAGTTCTTC. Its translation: CSVTGQNSYNEQFF.